A single sample gave rise to the 3 T cell receptor beta chains below, sequenced in a study of beta chain features in type 1 diabetes. Overall study results and limits: Moderate yet significant TCRB CDR3 shortening was seen in Type 1 diabetes patients in all four CD4+ subsets.

These receptors' targets are unknown. Every isolated RNA sample was fully reverse transcribed, so sequencing captured expressed TCRB transcripts. This table comes from immunoSEQ multiplex PCR, and its TCRdb copy is limited to in-frame clones, with some not included. The repertoire holds 600,000 to 750,000 clones, with around 12% as singletons. Input material: naive CD4+ T cells from blood. The source of these receptors is a man aged 30-40 years with type 1 diabetes.

This clone has just a few counts. The V call is TRBV18, the J call TRBJ1-1; 8 bases line up with TRBD1. CDR1 KGHSH and CDR2 LQKENI come from the germline V gene. This CDR3 has 15 amino acids. J lost 3 bases, V lost 4 bases, and 7 bases had no gene match. This chain's CDR3 is CASSLTGVVDTEAFF. In DNA, the CDR3 is TGTGCCAGCTCACTGACAGGGGTGGTTGACACTGAAGCTTTCTTT.

This clone was seen a handful of times. The CDR3 loop reads CASSLYGGEAFF. The CDR3 nucleotides read TGTGCCAGCAGCTTATATGGGGGTGAAGCTTTCTTT. The genes are TRBV7-2 and TRBJ1-1; a weak D match, TRBD1 (5 bases). CDR3 size: 12 residues. Looked up from germline, CDR1 is SGHTA and CDR2 is FQGNSA. Trimming pared 2 bases from V and 7 bases from J, leaving 8 bases between.

On this clone: The sample has other DNA sequences that encode this CDR3 too. The V call is TRBV7-9, the J call TRBJ2-7; TRBD1 aligns across 9 bases. The CDR3 is made up of 14 amino acids. Losses at the gene ends were 5 bases for V and 4 bases for J; bases not matched to a gene: 6. In germline, CDR1 is SEHNR, CDR2 FQNEAQ (reference sequence). In DNA form, the CDR3 reads TGTGCCAGCAGCCCAAGGGACAGGGCTTACGAGCAGTACTTC. This codes for CASSPRDRAYEQYF. The whole variable domain, remainder taken from reference TRBV7-9 and TRBJ2-7, is DTGVSQNPRHKITKRGQNVTFRCDPISEHNRLYWYRQTLGQGPEFLTYFQNEAQLEKSRLLSDRFSAERPKGSFSTLEIQRTEQGDSAMYLCASSPRDRAYEQYFGPGTRLTVT.